Included here is one T cell receptor beta chain sequence, with context. In the original analysis: How many nucleated cells were present was estimated from reference gene primer amplification. Here immunoSEQ multiplex PCR was the method, and the copy in TCRdb shows in-frame clones only, minus some. The DNA was the basis for D and trimming; V, J and clone size are from that table. The sample has roughly 35,000 clones, about 85% seen once; the top ten hold about 14%. CDR1 is LGHNA, CDR2 YSLEER, per germline. V was trimmed by 1 base and J by 7 bases, leaving 11 bases between them. The CDR3 is made up of 14 amino acids. This sample stems from a study of blood T cell repertoires in COVID-19. Study context: Acute-phase and convalescent COVID-19 samples originated in the United States, Italy and Spain. T cells, B-cell-depleted T cells, or PBMCs supplied cDNA or gDNA.

Sequenced: peripheral blood. The source of this sequence is a human donor with acute or convalescent COVID-19. The donor label of this sample is uncertain. V usage is TRBV4-3 and J usage is TRBJ1-5, with D possibly being TRBD1 (5 bases). In DNA form, the CDR3 reads TGCGCCAGCAGCCAAGTACGGGGGAACCAGCCCCAGCATTTT. This encodes CASSQVRGNQPQHF.